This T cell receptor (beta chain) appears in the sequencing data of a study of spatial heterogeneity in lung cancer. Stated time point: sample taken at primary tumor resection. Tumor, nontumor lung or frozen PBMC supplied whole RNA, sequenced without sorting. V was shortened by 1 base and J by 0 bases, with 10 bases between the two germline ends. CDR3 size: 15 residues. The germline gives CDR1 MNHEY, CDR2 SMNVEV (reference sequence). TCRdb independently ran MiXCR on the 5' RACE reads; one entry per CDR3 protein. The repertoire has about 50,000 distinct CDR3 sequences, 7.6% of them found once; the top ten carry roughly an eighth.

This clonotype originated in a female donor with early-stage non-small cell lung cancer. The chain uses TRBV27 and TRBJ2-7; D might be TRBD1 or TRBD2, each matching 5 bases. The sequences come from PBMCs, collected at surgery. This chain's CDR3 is CASSLYRDGSYEQYF. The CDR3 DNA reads TGTGCCAGCAGTTTATATCGGGACGGCTCCTACGAGCAGTACTTC.